This T cell receptor (beta chain) was recovered during a study of spatial heterogeneity in lung cancer. Study at large: Beta-chain sequences consistently outnumbered alpha-chain sequences in detection. Raw reads contained each unique TCR and UMI combination more than ten times on average. Notes on the study in general: Blood contained ubiquitous expanded tumor TCRs more at resection than at follow-up.

Using its own MiXCR run on the 5' RACE reads, TCRdb lists one record per CDR3 protein. The table has about 27,000 distinct CDR3 sequences, 6.9% seen once. Time point described: sample taken at primary tumor resection. The sequenced material consisted of unsorted whole RNA from tumor, nontumor lung or frozen PBMC. The donors comprised 60 to 85 untreated early-stage non-small cell lung cancer patients. The CDR3 loop spans 13 amino acids. Trimming at V came to 6 bases and at J to 0 bases, leaving 5 bases not matched to a gene. Germline V lookup: CDR1 DFQATT, CDR2 SNEGSKA (reference sequence). This clonotype appeared many times. Its antigen is currently unknown.

The TCR originated in a male donor with early-stage non-small cell lung cancer. V and J are TRBV20-1 and TRBJ2-7, with 7 bases aligning to TRBD2. The source was PBMCs, collected at surgery. The CDR3 sequence is CSANSGSSYEQYF. In DNA, the CDR3 is TGCAGTGCGAATAGCGGGTCCTCCTACGAGCAGTACTTC.